The 26 T cell receptor beta chains below come from one sample, sequenced in a study of spatial heterogeneity in lung cancer. TCRdb called the 5' RACE reads again in MiXCR, with one record for every CDR3 protein. The table lists 20,000 to 25,000 distinct CDR3 sequences, about 4.5% of them singletons. Which antigens these TCRs recognize remains unknown. Whole-study findings and limits: Higher tumor mutation counts went along with higher counts of expanded intratumoral alpha and beta TCRs.

Time point specified: sample taken at primary tumor resection. Material: lung tumor tissue, obtained at surgery. Receptor source: a male donor with early-stage non-small cell lung cancer.

This clonotype was observed a handful of times. At one end the junction does not follow the germline gene, possibly because of a read error. V is TRBV20-1 and J is TRBJ2-7; D not resolved. Per germline, CDR1 DFQATT and CDR2 SNEGSKA (reference sequence). The CDR3 is made up of 14 amino acids. The CDR3 DNA reads TGTAGTGCTAGAAACCCCGGGCTGGGCTACGAGCAGTACTTC. Its translation: CSARNPGLGYEQYF.

This clonotype was counted ten times or more. V and J are TRBV6-5 and TRBJ2-7, with D perhaps matching TRBD1 or TRBD2 (6 bases each). V dropped 5 bases and J dropped 3 bases, with 14 bases sitting between them. The germline gives CDR1 MNHEY, CDR2 SVGAGI. This CDR3 has 14 residues. The CDR3 bases are TGTGCCAGCAGTACGGGGGCGGGGATCTACGAGCAGTACTTC. As protein: CASSTGAGIYEQYF.

This clonotype was observed many times. The rearrangement links TRBV5-1 to TRBJ2-2; TRBD1 aligns across 7 bases. The germline V gene has CDR1 SGHRS and CDR2 YFSETQ. V trimming: 5 bases; J trimming: 2 bases; junction bases outside the gene matches: 6. The CDR3 contains 15 residues. The CDR3 is CASSLTGINTGELFF. CDR3 DNA sequence: TGCGCCAGCAGTTTGACAGGGATCAACACCGGGGAGCTGTTTTTT.

Concerning this clonotype itself: A much larger clone lies one base from this, so it may be a read error. CDR3 sequence (DNA): TGTGCCAGCAGAACGAGGCCCTCAGGGGTCAGGGAGACCCAGTACTTC. It encodes CASRTRPSGVRETQYF. V gene TRBV6-5 combines with J gene TRBJ2-5; TRBD1 is a possible D gene (6 bases). This CDR3 has 16 residues. The V and J ends lost 6 bases and 5 bases respectively, with 22 bases between them. Germline lookup yields CDR1 MNHEY and CDR2 SVGAGI.

This chain uses TRBV5-4 with TRBJ2-5, with D perhaps assigned TRBD1 or TRBD2 (5 bases each). This CDR3 has 13 residues. V was cut by 2 bases and J by 6 bases, with 11 bases left in between. CDR1 is SGHNT, CDR2 YYREEE, per germline (reference sequence). CDR3 loop: CASSFDWGKTQYF. The CDR3 bases are TGTGCCAGCAGCTTTGACTGGGGGAAGACCCAGTACTTC.

The sample holds many counts of this clonotype. The J gene is TRBJ1-3, the V gene TRBV5-6; TRBD1 might be the D (6 bases). The CDR3 extends over 14 amino acids. In germline, CDR1 is SGHDT, CDR2 YYEEEE. Trimming pared 3 bases from V and 0 bases from J, leaving 7 bases between. The CDR3 nucleotides are TGTGCCAGCAGCTGGACAGTCTCTGGAAACACCATATATTTT. It codes for CASSWTVSGNTIYF.

This clonotype was seen at least ten times. The chain combines TRBV14 with TRBJ2-7; 7 nucleotides match TRBD1. The germline V gene has CDR1 SGHDN and CDR2 FVKESK. CDR3 length: 13 residues. V shed 9 bases, J shed 4 bases, and the junction held 9 bases outside the gene matches. The DNA of the CDR3 is TGTGCCAGTACCCGGGCAGGGGGATACGAGCAGTACTTC. Its translation: CASTRAGGYEQYF.

This clonotype was detected only a few times. The chain has TRBV2 and TRBJ2-5; D might be TRBD2 (7 bases). Trimming removed 4 bases at V and 1 base at J, with 13 bases between. The CDR3 is 15 amino acids. Germline CDR1 SNHLY, CDR2 FYNNEI. CDR3 protein: CASSVEGGGQETQYF. In nucleotides, the CDR3 is TGTGCCAGCAGTGTGGAGGGAGGGGGCCAAGAGACCCAGTACTTC. Full variable domain (outside the CDR3, taken from reference TRBV2 and TRBJ2-5): EPEVTQTPSHQVTQMGQEVILRCVPISNHLYFYWYRQILGQKVEFLVSFYNNEISEKSEIFDDQFSVERPDGSNFTLKIRSTKLEDSAMYFCASSVEGGGQETQYFGPGTRLLVL.

Concerning this clonotype: A read error may produce the germline difference seen at one junction end. The rearrangement uses TRBV11-3 and TRBJ2-2; a possible D gene is TRBD2 (6 bases). The germline V gene encodes CDR1 SGHNT and CDR2 YENEEA. This CDR3 is built from 14 residues. The CDR3 nucleotides read TGTGCCAGCAGCTTATTCGGGGGAACCGGGGAGCTGCTTTTT. It encodes CASSLFGGTGELLF.

This clonotype was found many times. The CDR3 DNA reads as TGTGCCAGCAGTTACCCCACTAGCGGCTCAAGACAAGAGACCCAGTACTTC. This codes for CASSYPTSGSRQETQYF. The chain joins TRBV6-2 or TRBV6-3 to TRBJ2-5; 8 bases fit TRBD2. Trimming took 2 bases from V and 2 from J; bases not matched to a gene: 10. The germline gives CDR1 MNHEY, CDR2 SVGEGT. The CDR3 is 17 amino acids.

Ten or more counts support this clonotype. This sequence joins TRBV29-1 and TRBJ2-7; tentatively, D is TRBD1 (5 bases). CDR1 is SQVTM, CDR2 ANQGSEA, per germline. Trimming removed 4 bases from V and 3 bases from J, with 13 bases in between. CDR3 size: 13 residues. CDR3 coding DNA: TGCAGCGTTGGATTACAGGTTGACTACGAGCAGTACTTC. Protein sequence: CSVGLQVDYEQYF.

The sample holds many counts of this clonotype. The V gene is TRBV7-9, the J gene TRBJ1-1; 7 positions match TRBD1. Per the germline V gene, CDR1 is SEHNR and CDR2 is FQNEAQ (reference sequence). The CDR3 length is 14 residues. The trim removed 6 bases at V and 4 bases at J, leaving 8 bases unmatched. The CDR3 protein is CASRPNRGVTEAFF. The DNA for the CDR3 is TGTGCCAGCAGACCTAACAGGGGTGTCACTGAAGCTTTCTTT.

This clonotype is labeled medium-sized. The rearrangement links TRBV7-6 to TRBJ1-4; no clear D. The CDR3 has 16 amino acids. V lost 4 bases, J lost 5 bases, and 17 bases lay in between. Germline V gene lookup returns CDR1 SGHVS and CDR2 FNYEAQ. CDR3 sequence: CASSSYSGSLNEKLFF. The CDR3 DNA reads TGTGCCAGCAGCTCTTATTCTGGGTCTTTAAATGAAAAACTGTTTTTT.

In this sample, this clonotype turned up many times. V and J are TRBV30 and TRBJ2-5; no clear D gene. Trimming removed 2 bases at V and 5 bases at J, with 9 bases between. The CDR3 totals 12 residues. The germline V gene has CDR1 GTSNPN and CDR2 SVGIG (reference sequence). This chain's CDR3 is CAWSSSWETQYF. The CDR3 DNA is TGTGCCTGGAGTTCAAGCTGGGAGACCCAGTACTTC.

This clonotype is termed medium-sized (0.01 to 0.1%). The rearrangement joins TRBV6-5 to TRBJ2-5; D is tentatively TRBD1 or TRBD2 (7 bases each). Trimming removed 2 bases at V and 4 bases at J, with 23 bases between. The CDR3 has 18 amino acids. Germline assignment: CDR1 MNHEY and CDR2 SVGAGI. CDR3 residues: CASSYGGEGAGRRETQYF. In nucleotides, the CDR3 is TGTGCCAGCAGTTACGGGGGGGAGGGGGCAGGGCGTCGAGAGACCCAGTACTTC.

This clonotype was counted a few times. CDR3 in DNA: TGCGCCAGCAGCTTATACCGGGCCCCCACAGATACGCAGTATTTT. It encodes CASSLYRAPTDTQYF. The chain links TRBV5-1 to TRBJ2-3; the D is unclear. Per the germline V gene, CDR1 is SGHRS and CDR2 is YFSETQ. Trimming removed 2 bases from V and 2 bases from J, with 12 bases in between. The CDR3 sequence is 15 residues long.

At least ten counts were recorded for this clonotype. The J gene is TRBJ1-6, the V gene TRBV14; D might be TRBD1 (5 bases). Germline CDR1 SGHDN, CDR2 FVKESK. The CDR3 covers 15 residues. V gave up 5 bases and J gave up 16 bases, with 24 bases separating them. In nucleotides, the CDR3 is TGTGCCAGCAGCTTTCGCCTAGACGGGGCTGGGAAACTCCACTTT. Translating gives CASSFRLDGAGKLHF.

By share, this clonotype counts as medium-sized. The rearrangement joins TRBV20-1 to TRBJ2-1, with 8 bases fitting TRBD2. CDR3 length equals 14 residues. Germline loops: CDR1 DFQATT, CDR2 SNEGSKA (reference sequence). V gave up 2 bases and J gave up 5 bases; unmatched junction bases: 5. CDR3 nucleotides: TGCAGTGCTAGATGGCGGGGGGCCCACAATGAGCAGTTCTTC. This encodes CSARWRGAHNEQFF.

In this sample, this clonotype turned up many times. The CDR3 loop is CASSSLGQAETQYF. CDR3 nucleotides: TGCGCCAGCAGCTCTCTCGGACAGGCAGAGACCCAGTACTTC. V and J are TRBV5-1 and TRBJ2-5; TRBD1 aligns across 7 bases. V shed 3 bases, J shed 4 bases, and the junction held 6 bases outside the gene matches. Germline V lookup: CDR1 SGHRS, CDR2 YFSETQ. This CDR3 has 14 residues.

This clonotype was found many times. The chain carries TRBV28 and TRBJ2-7; a weak D match, TRBD1 (5 bases). The CDR3 is 17 residues long. The ends were cut back, 0 bases at V and 3 bases at J, with 18 bases in the middle. CDR1 and CDR2 (germline): MDHEN, SYDVKM. CDR3 sequence: CASSLWAADTRIYEQYF. In DNA, the CDR3 is TGTGCCAGCAGTTTATGGGCGGCGGACACGCGCATCTACGAGCAGTACTTC.

This clonotype was seen many times. The J gene is TRBJ2-7, the V gene TRBV9, with 9 bases that match TRBD1. The CDR3 is 14 residues long. Germline CDR1 SGDLS, CDR2 YYNGEE. The J segment lost 3 bases and the V segment lost 2 bases, leaving 3 bases of the junction unmatched. DNA of the CDR3: TGTGCCAGCAGCGTTGGGACAGGGTTCTACGAGCAGTACTTC. As protein: CASSVGTGFYEQYF. Variable domain in full (rest from reference TRBV9 and TRBJ2-7): DSGVTQTPKHLITATGQRVTLRCSPRSGDLSVYWYQQSLDQGLQFLIQYYNGEERAKGNILERFSAQQFPDLHSELNLSSLELGDSALYFCASSVGTGFYEQYFGPGTRLTVT.

This clonotype was counted ten times or more. The genes are TRBV11-3 and TRBJ2-2; D unresolved. The CDR3 consists of 13 residues. Trimming shortened V by 4 bases and J by 4 bases, and 7 bases separated the two germline ends. Germline V gives CDR1 SGHNT, CDR2 YENEEA. In nucleotides, the CDR3 is TGTGCCAGCAGCTCGGACGGCACCGGGGAGCTGTTTTTT. Encoded protein: CASSSDGTGELFF.

This clonotype was seen ten or more times. The chain couples TRBV25-1 to TRBJ2-3; 9 positions match TRBD2. The CDR3 loop spans 15 amino acids. Per germline, CDR1 MGHDK and CDR2 SYGVNS. The trim removed 6 bases at V and 4 bases at J, leaving 8 bases unmatched. The CDR3 DNA sequence: TGTGCCAGCAGCTATAGCGGGAGAGGGGCAGATACGCAGTATTTT. This codes for CASSYSGRGADTQYF. Together with reference TRBV25-1 and TRBJ2-3, the CDR3 gives the full variable domain: EADIYQTPRYLVIGTGKKITLECSQTMGHDKMYWYQQDPGMELHLIHYSYGVNSTEKGDLSSESTVSRIRTEHFPLTLESARPSHTSQYLCASSYSGRGADTQYFGPGTRLTVL.

In this sample, this clonotype turned up many times. The chain employs TRBV7-3 and TRBJ2-2; D ambiguous. Trimming cost V 4 bases and J 5 bases, with 8 bases left between them. This CDR3 is 13 amino acids long. Germline CDR1 SGHTA, CDR2 FQGTGA. The chain's CDR3 is CASSSSRTGELFF. For the CDR3, the DNA is TGTGCCAGCAGCTCCTCACGAACCGGGGAGCTGTTTTTT.

This clonotype came up a few times. The gene calls are TRBV7-7 and TRBJ2-2, with 11 positions matching TRBD2. The CDR3 consists of 18 residues. From germline, CDR1 is SSHAT and CDR2 FNYEAQ (reference sequence). V lost 1 base, J lost 2 bases, and 6 bases stayed unmatched. CDR3 in DNA: TGTGCCAGCAGCTTAGAAAGTCTAGCGGGAGGAAACACCGGGGAGCTGTTTTTT. Residues: CASSLESLAGGNTGELFF. The variable domain in full, completed from reference TRBV7-7 and TRBJ2-2, reads GAGVSQSPRYKVTKRGQDVTLRCDPISSHATLYWYQQALGQGPEFLTYFNYEAQPDKSGLPSDRFSAERPEGSISTLTIQRTEQRDSAMYRCASSLESLAGGNTGELFFGEGSRLTVL.

This clonotype was seen ten or more times. The chain has TRBV18 and TRBJ1-2; D remains ambiguous. The CDR3 has 13 amino acids. The V end lost 5 bases, the J end lost 3 bases, and 10 bases lay between the germline ends. Germline V lookup: CDR1 KGHSH, CDR2 LQKENI. The CDR3 is CASSTGADYGYTF. CDR3 nucleotide sequence: TGTGCCAGCTCAACGGGAGCAGACTATGGCTACACCTTC.